These T cell receptor beta chains were read from a single sample in a study of T cells in Graves' hyperthyroidism and ophthalmopathy. Each CDR3 protein is one row after TCRdb ran MiXCR on the multiplex PCR reads. The data contain about 600,000 distinct CDR3 sequences, more than 15% of them singletons. The specimen sequenced was blood. The receptors were gathered from a woman aged 40 to 50 with Graves' ophthalmopathy. CDR3s include the opening cysteine and the closing phenylalanine or tryptophan. A D gene is named only where the DNA matches it firmly. The size of a clone is reported for some rows only, either as once, few or many, or as a class for expanded clones.

J gene: TRBJ2-4; D gene: .; V gene: TRBV5-5; clone size: .; CDR3 DNA: TGTGCCAGCAGCTTGAACAGGGTTGTGAACATTCAGTACTTC; CDR3 protein: CASSLNRVVNIQYF
J gene: TRBJ2-3; D gene: .; V gene: TRBV7-9; clone size: few; CDR3 DNA: TGTGCCAGCAGCTTAGGGACCGCGGATACGCAGTATTTT; CDR3 protein: CASSLGTADTQYF
J gene: TRBJ2-1; D gene: TRBD1; V gene: TRBV11-2; clone size: many; CDR3 DNA: TGTGCCAGCAGTCCAGGGGGCAGGGAGCAGTTCTTC; CDR3 protein: CASSPGGREQFF
J gene: TRBJ1-2; D gene: .; V gene: TRBV6-1; clone size: .; CDR3 DNA: TGTGCCAGCAGCCTCGAGTGGGGGAGTACGGGAGGCTACACCTTC; CDR3 protein: CASSLEWGSTGGYTF
J gene: TRBJ2-5; D gene: TRBD2; V gene: TRBV3-1; clone size: few; CDR3 DNA: TGTGCCAGCAGCCAGGGCGGGGGGACCCAAGAGACCCAGTACTTC; CDR3 protein: CASSQGGGTQETQYF
J gene: TRBJ2-7; D gene: .; V gene: TRBV28; clone size: many; CDR3 DNA: TGTGCCAGCAGTTTCCTCGGACAGAGCTCCTACGAGCAGTACTTC; CDR3 protein: CASSFLGQSSYEQYF
J gene: TRBJ2-7; D gene: .; V gene: TRBV3-1; clone size: many; CDR3 DNA: TGTGCCAGCAGCCAAGGATTCACCTACGAGCAGTACTTC; CDR3 protein: CASSQGFTYEQYF
J gene: TRBJ1-4; D gene: TRBD1; V gene: TRBV30; clone size: many; CDR3 DNA: TGTGCCTGGACCCCGGGACAGGGGAATGAAAAACTGTTTTTT; CDR3 protein: CAWTPGQGNEKLFF
J gene: TRBJ2-1; D gene: TRBD2; V gene: TRBV6-5; clone size: few; CDR3 DNA: TGTGCCAGCAGTCACAGACTAGCGGACGGGAATGAGCAGTTCTTC; CDR3 protein: CASSHRLADGNEQFF
J gene: TRBJ1-2; D gene: TRBD1; V gene: TRBV19; clone size: many; CDR3 DNA: TGTGCCAGCAGGGACAGGGGACCCCACAGGGGACAGGCTAACTATGGCTACACCTTC; CDR3 protein: CASRDRGPHRGQANYGYTF
J gene: TRBJ2-7; D gene: .; V gene: TRBV3-1; clone size: few; CDR3 DNA: TGTGCCAGCAGCCGGGGATACGACGGCGGGCAAGAGCAGTACTTC; CDR3 protein: CASSRGYDGGQEQYF
J gene: TRBJ1-1; D gene: .; V gene: TRBV11-2; clone size: many; CDR3 DNA: TGTGCCAGCAGCTTAGGAAGACACTCAACCGCGGGAGCTTTCTTT; CDR3 protein: CASSLGRHSTAGAFF
J gene: TRBJ2-5; D gene: TRBD1; V gene: TRBV7-9; clone size: .; CDR3 DNA: TGTGCCAGCAGCTTTGGGGTTGGACAGGGAGAGACCCAGTACTTC; CDR3 protein: CASSFGVGQGETQYF
J gene: TRBJ2-1; D gene: TRBD1; V gene: TRBV5-1; clone size: many; CDR3 DNA: TGCGCCAGCGGAACGGGACAGGGGCCCAATGAGCAGTTCTTC; CDR3 protein: CASGTGQGPNEQFF
J gene: TRBJ2-7; D gene: .; V gene: TRBV7-2; clone size: few; CDR3 DNA: TGTGCCAGCACCATGAGGGTAGCGGAGGTGATCTACGAGCAGTACTTC; CDR3 protein: CASTMRVAEVIYEQYF
J gene: TRBJ2-3; D gene: .; V gene: TRBV7-2; clone size: many; CDR3 DNA: TGTGCCAGCAGCTCCAGGAGCCGCACAGATACGCAGTATTTT; CDR3 protein: CASSSRSRTDTQYF
J gene: TRBJ2-1; D gene: .; V gene: TRBV11-2; clone size: few; CDR3 DNA: TGTGCCAGCAGCTTCCCATATAATAAGGACCCAGGCCATGAGCAGTTCTTC; CDR3 protein: CASSFPYNKDPGHEQFF
J gene: TRBJ1-5; D gene: .; V gene: TRBV20-1; clone size: .; CDR3 DNA: TGCAGTGCTGTCCCGGGGTCGGATCAGCCCCAGCATTTT; CDR3 protein: CSAVPGSDQPQHF
J gene: TRBJ2-7; D gene: TRBD1; V gene: TRBV7-2; clone size: few; CDR3 DNA: TGTGCCAGCAGCTTATCGTCGGGACAGAATTCCTACGAGCAGTACTTC; CDR3 protein: CASSLSSGQNSYEQYF
J gene: TRBJ2-1; D gene: .; V gene: TRBV20-1; clone size: many; CDR3 DNA: TGCAGTGCTAGGAAGGCGGGAACCGCCTACAATGAGCAGTTCTTC; CDR3 protein: CSARKAGTAYNEQFF